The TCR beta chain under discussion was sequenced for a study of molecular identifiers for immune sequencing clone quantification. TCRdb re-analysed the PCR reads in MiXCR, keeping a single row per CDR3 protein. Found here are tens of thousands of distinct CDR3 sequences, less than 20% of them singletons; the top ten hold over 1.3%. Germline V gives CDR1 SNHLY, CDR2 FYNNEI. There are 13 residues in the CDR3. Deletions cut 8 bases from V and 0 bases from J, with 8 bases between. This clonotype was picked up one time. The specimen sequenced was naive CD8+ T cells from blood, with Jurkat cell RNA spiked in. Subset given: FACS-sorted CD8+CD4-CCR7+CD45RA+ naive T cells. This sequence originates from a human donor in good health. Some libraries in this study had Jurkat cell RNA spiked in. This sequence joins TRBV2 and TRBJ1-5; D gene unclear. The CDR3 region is CASRESSNQPQHF. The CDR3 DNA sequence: TGTGCCAGCCGGGAGTCTAGCAATCAGCCCCAGCATTTT.